The 22 T cell receptor beta chains below were found in one sample sequenced in a study of blood T cell repertoires in COVID-19 (dated by TCRdb to about 2020). Library creation used the immunoSEQ multiplex PCR assay. TCRdb carries this immuneACCESS record with in-frame sequences only. Its versions omit some clonotypes, under half of them owing to an unresolved V gene in the studies checked, with the rest unexplained. The sample table records a few hundred thousand clones; approximately 86% of these occur just once. Of the sample, 3.5% to 5.5% is held by the ten largest clones. Sequenced: PBMCs or T cells enriched from blood (not recorded which). These receptors were collected from a woman in her twenties or thirties who had been exposed to COVID-19.

This chain links TRBV6-1 with TRBJ1-1, with D unresolved. The CDR3 loop spans 14 amino acids. Per germline, CDR1 MNHNS and CDR2 SASEGT. V lost 3 bases and J 1 base, leaving 9 bases between the germline ends. The CDR3 sequence is CASSEREPNTEAFF. CDR3 nucleotide sequence: TGTGCCAGCAGTGAGCGGGAACCGAACACTGAAGCTTTCTTT.

J is TRBJ1-5 and V is TRBV30; TRBD1 is a possible D gene (6 bases). Germline CDR1 reads GTSNPN; CDR2 reads SVGIG (reference sequence). The V end lost 4 bases, the J end lost 4 bases, and 11 bases lay between the germline ends. This CDR3 has 13 amino acids. The CDR3, as DNA: TGTGCCTGGAAGATAGGGGGAAATCAGCCCCAGCATTTT. It translates to CAWKIGGNQPQHF.

This chain joins TRBV24-1 and TRBJ2-1; the match to TRBD2 covers 9 bases. The germline V gene has CDR1 KGHDR and CDR2 SFDVKD. J was trimmed by 7 bases and V by 12 bases; bases with no gene match: 9. This CDR3 has 13 residues. The CDR3 coding sequence is TGTGCCTCGCTGCGGGGGGGCCGTAATGAGCAGTTCTTC. Encoded protein: CASLRGGRNEQFF.

The chain has TRBV27 and TRBJ2-7; 9 bases align to TRBD1. The CDR3 runs to 17 residues. Germline values: CDR1 MNHEY, CDR2 SMNVEV (reference sequence). The V segment lost 0 bases and the J segment 2 bases; nucleotides outside the gene matches: 8. The CDR3 spells CASSLSMRDRETYEQYF. The DNA of the CDR3 is TGTGCCAGCAGTTTATCGATGCGGGACAGGGAGACCTACGAGCAGTACTTC.

DNA of the CDR3: TGTGCCAGCAGCCCGTCCCCCTACGAGCAGTACTTC. Translation gives CASSPSPYEQYF. The chain joins TRBV3-1 (or the pseudogene TRBV3-2) to TRBJ2-7; D is undetermined. This CDR3 is built from 12 residues. In germline, CDR1 is LGHDT, CDR2 YNNKEL (reference sequence). Trimming took off 4 bases at V and 2 bases at J, with 6 bases between the two ends.

This chain uses TRBV3-1 (or the pseudogene TRBV3-2) with TRBJ2-5; 11 bases align to TRBD2. Germline loops: CDR1 LGHDT, CDR2 YNNKEL (reference sequence). This CDR3 comprises 14 residues. Germline trimming cut 0 bases from V and 9 bases from J; bases unmatched to any gene: 3. Here the CDR3 DNA reads TGTGCCAGCAGCCAAGAGACTAGCGGGGACTCCCAGTACTTC. It encodes CASSQETSGDSQYF.

The chain joins TRBV27 to TRBJ1-2; no reliable D call. Germline CDR1 and CDR2: MNHEY and SMNVEV (reference sequence). The CDR3 loop spans 13 amino acids. Trimming shortened V by 5 bases and J by 2 bases, and 9 bases separated the two germline ends. The CDR3 reads CASSIVPNYGYTF. The CDR3 coding sequence is TGTGCCAGCAGTATAGTCCCAAACTATGGCTACACCTTC.

This chain connects TRBV2 to TRBJ2-2, with D perhaps matching TRBD1 (5 bases). V shed 9 bases and J shed 0 bases, with 8 bases lying between them. This CDR3 spans 13 amino acids. Germline V gene lookup returns CDR1 SNHLY and CDR2 FYNNEI. The CDR3 DNA reads as TGTGCCAGTAGACAGACGAACACCGGGGAGCTGTTTTTT. It codes for CASRQTNTGELFF.

This clone has more than one count but fewer than ten. J is TRBJ2-7 and V is TRBV4-2; TRBD1 matches 7 bases. Germline trimming cut 5 bases from V and 2 bases from J; bases unmatched to any gene: 0. Germline loops: CDR1 LGHNA, CDR2 YNFKEQ. The CDR3 spans 12 residues. CDR3: CASSDRAYEQYF. CDR3 DNA: TGTGCCAGCAGCGACAGGGCCTACGAGCAGTACTTC.

This sequence joins TRBV19 and TRBJ2-1, with D possibly TRBD2 on 6 matching bases. Per the germline V gene, CDR1 is LNHDA and CDR2 is SQIVND (reference sequence). There are 14 residues in the CDR3. The V and J ends lost 1 base and 7 bases respectively, with 11 bases between them. CDR3 loop: CASSIVGTANEQFF. CDR3 bases: TGTGCCAGTAGTATAGTCGGGACTGCTAATGAGCAGTTCTTC.

The chain combines TRBV6-1 with TRBJ2-3, with 10 bases identical to TRBD2. V was clipped by 2 bases and J by 2 bases; unmatched bases: 13. The germline V gene has CDR1 MNHNS and CDR2 SASEGT. The CDR3 loop spans 19 amino acids. In nucleotides, the CDR3 is TGTGCCAGCAGTGAAAAGAGTAGCGGGGGGATACGATTCACAGATACGCAGTATTTT. Its translation: CASSEKSSGGIRFTDTQYF.

This clone was recorded only once. This rearrangement joins TRBV6-5 to TRBJ2-3; 7 positions agree with TRBD2. The junction had 8 bases not matched to a gene; V was cut back by 7 bases and J by 1 base. The CDR3 consists of 15 residues. Germline V gene sequence: CDR1 MNHEY, CDR2 SVGAGI. The CDR3 DNA reads TGTGCCAGCATCCAGCGGGGCCCTGGCACAGATACGCAGTATTTT. Translated: CASIQRGPGTDTQYF.

This sequence joins TRBV2 and TRBJ2-3; 8 nucleotides align to TRBD2. Germline trimming cut 8 bases from V and 2 bases from J; bases unmatched to any gene: 12. Germline V gene data show CDR1 as SNHLY and CDR2 as FYNNEI. The CDR3 loop spans 16 amino acids. CDR3: CASGKSRTSYTDTQYF. CDR3 coding DNA: TGTGCCAGCGGGAAGAGCCGGACTAGCTACACAGATACGCAGTATTTT.

This chain joins TRBV27 and TRBJ1-1; a possible D gene is TRBD1 (6 bases). The CDR3 has 15 amino acids. Trimming took off 0 bases at V and 2 bases at J, with 10 bases between the two ends. Germline CDR1 is MNHEY and CDR2 is SMNVEV (reference sequence). The CDR3 DNA follows: TGTGCCAGCAGTTTATCGCAGACAGGTAACACTGAAGCTTTCTTT. Protein sequence: CASSLSQTGNTEAFF.

The rearrangement uses TRBV11-3 and TRBJ1-1; no reliable D call. The V end lost 2 bases, the J end lost 0 bases, and 19 bases lay between the germline ends. This CDR3 is built from 18 residues. CDR1 SGHNT and CDR2 YENEEA come from the germline V gene. DNA of the CDR3: TGTGCCAGCAGCTTACCCCTAGGAGACGGAGAAATGAACACTGAAGCTTTCTTT. Translated, it gives CASSLPLGDGEMNTEAFF.

The chain couples TRBV4-2 to TRBJ1-6, with D possibly matching TRBD1 (6 bases). Germline V lookup: CDR1 LGHNA, CDR2 YNFKEQ. V was shortened by 0 bases and J by 5 bases, with 8 bases between the two germline ends. CDR3 size: 15 residues. The CDR3 sequence: CASSQEAGDNSPLHF. The CDR3 DNA reads TGTGCCAGCAGCCAAGAGGCAGGGGATAATTCACCCCTCCACTTT.

V usage is TRBV7-9 and J usage is TRBJ1-2; the match to TRBD1 covers 7 bases. V shed 0 bases, J shed 0 bases, and the junction held 1 base outside the gene matches. Germline loops: CDR1 SEHNR, CDR2 FQNEAQ (reference sequence). The CDR3 is 15 residues long. The CDR3 DNA is TGTGCCAGCAGCTTAGCGGGACAGTCTAACTATGGCTACACCTTC. This gives the protein CASSLAGQSNYGYTF.

In nucleotides, the CDR3 is TGTGCCAGCTCTCTAAAGGGCACCGGGACAGGGGCCTCACCCCTCCACTTT. It codes for CASSLKGTGTGASPLHF. The J gene is TRBJ1-6, the V gene TRBV18; 10 bases align to TRBD1. The V segment lost 6 bases and the J segment 10 bases; nucleotides outside the gene matches: 15. CDR1 KGHSH and CDR2 LQKENI come from the germline V gene. CDR3 length equals 17 residues.

This rearrangement joins TRBV19 to TRBJ2-1, with 10 bases lining up with TRBD1. J lost 7 bases, V lost 8 bases, and 5 bases had no gene match. The CDR3 has 13 amino acids. Germline CDR1 LNHDA, CDR2 SQIVND (reference sequence). The CDR3 is CASWGQGKNEQFF. In DNA form, the CDR3 reads TGTGCCAGTTGGGGACAGGGGAAGAATGAGCAGTTCTTC.

J is TRBJ2-5 and V is TRBV11-3, with 9 positions matching TRBD1. This CDR3 is built from 15 residues. Germline V CDR1 and CDR2: SGHNT, YENEEA. The V segment lost 5 bases and the J segment 5 bases; nucleotides outside the gene matches: 9. The DNA for the CDR3 is TGTGCCAGCAGCCCTGGACAGGGGACGTGGGAGACCCAGTACTTC. This sequence encodes CASSPGQGTWETQYF.

The chain has TRBV3-1 (or the pseudogene TRBV3-2) and TRBJ2-3; perhaps TRBD2 as D (6 bases). The germline gives CDR1 LGHDT, CDR2 YNNKEL (reference sequence). Trimming cost V 0 bases and J 10 bases, with 20 bases left between them. The CDR3 sequence is 16 residues long. CDR3 nucleotide sequence: TGTGCCAGCAGCCAAGATAATGGAGGGTGGTGGTCGGCGCAGTATTTT. It translates to CASSQDNGGWWSAQYF.

V gene TRBV5-8 combines with J gene TRBJ2-7, with D possibly TRBD1 on 6 matching bases. Trimming shortened V by 1 base and J by 0 bases, and 11 bases separated the two germline ends. Germline loops: CDR1 SGHTS, CDR2 YDEGEE. The CDR3 is 15 amino acids. CDR3 sequence: CASSLQGFYSYEQYF. The CDR3 coding sequence is TGTGCCAGCAGCTTGCAGGGGTTTTACTCCTACGAGCAGTACTTC. Full variable domain (missing parts from reference TRBV5-8 and TRBJ2-7): EAGVTQSPTHLIKTRGQQATLRCSPISGHTSVYWYQQALGLGLQFLLWYDEGEERNRGNFPPRFSGRQFPNYSSELNVNALELEDSALYLCASSLQGFYSYEQYFGPGTRLTVT.